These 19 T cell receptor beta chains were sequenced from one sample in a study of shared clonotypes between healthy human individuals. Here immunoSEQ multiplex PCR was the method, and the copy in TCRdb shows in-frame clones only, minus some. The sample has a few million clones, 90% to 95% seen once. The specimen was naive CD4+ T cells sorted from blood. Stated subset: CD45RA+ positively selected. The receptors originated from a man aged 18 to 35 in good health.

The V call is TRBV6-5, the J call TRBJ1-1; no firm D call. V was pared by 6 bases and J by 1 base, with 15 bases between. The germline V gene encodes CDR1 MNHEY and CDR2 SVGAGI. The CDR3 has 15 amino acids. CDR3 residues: CASSATGQQNTEAFF. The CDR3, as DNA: TGTGCCAGCAGCGCTACCGGCCAGCAGAACACTGAAGCTTTCTTT.

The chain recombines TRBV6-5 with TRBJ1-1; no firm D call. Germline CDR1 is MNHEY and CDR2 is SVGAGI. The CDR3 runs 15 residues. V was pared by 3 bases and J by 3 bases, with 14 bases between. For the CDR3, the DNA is TGTGCCAGCAGTTATGGCCCCACTCCGGACACTGAAGCTTTCTTT. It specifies CASSYGPTPDTEAFF.

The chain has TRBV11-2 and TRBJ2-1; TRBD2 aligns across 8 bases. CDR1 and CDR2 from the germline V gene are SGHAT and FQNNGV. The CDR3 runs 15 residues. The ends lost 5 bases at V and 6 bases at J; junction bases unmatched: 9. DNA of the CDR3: TGTGCCAGCAGCCGTAGGACTAGCTCGGGCAATGAGCAGTTCTTC. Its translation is CASSRRTSSGNEQFF.

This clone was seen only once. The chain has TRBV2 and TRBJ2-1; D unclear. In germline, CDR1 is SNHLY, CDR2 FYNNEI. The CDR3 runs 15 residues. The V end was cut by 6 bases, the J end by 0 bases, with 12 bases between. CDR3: CASSSDGSSYNEQFF. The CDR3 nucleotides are TGTGCCAGCAGCTCGGACGGTAGCTCCTACAATGAGCAGTTCTTC.

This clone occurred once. The CDR3 spells CASRRGQWEKETQYF. The CDR3 nucleotides read TGTGCCAGCAGGAGGGGACAGTGGGAGAAAGAGACCCAGTACTTC. The V and J genes are TRBV27 and TRBJ2-5; 7 nucleotides agree with TRBD1. The CDR3 sequence is 15 residues long. Germline V gene data show CDR1 as MNHEY and CDR2 as SMNVEV (reference sequence). J gave up 3 bases and V 6 bases, and 10 bases lay outside the gene matches.

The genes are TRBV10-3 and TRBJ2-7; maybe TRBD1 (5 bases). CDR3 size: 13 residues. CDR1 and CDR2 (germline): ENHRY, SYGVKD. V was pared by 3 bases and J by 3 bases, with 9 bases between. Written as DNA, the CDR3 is TGTGCCATCAGTGAATGGGGCAGCTACGAGCAGTACTTC. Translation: CAISEWGSYEQYF.

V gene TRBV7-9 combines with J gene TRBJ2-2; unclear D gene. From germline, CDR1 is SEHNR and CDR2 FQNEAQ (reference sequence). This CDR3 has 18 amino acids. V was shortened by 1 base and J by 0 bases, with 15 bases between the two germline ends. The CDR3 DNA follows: TGTGCCAGCAGCTTAGTCGGTTTTGCAGACGCGAACACCGGGGAGCTGTTTTTT. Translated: CASSLVGFADANTGELFF.

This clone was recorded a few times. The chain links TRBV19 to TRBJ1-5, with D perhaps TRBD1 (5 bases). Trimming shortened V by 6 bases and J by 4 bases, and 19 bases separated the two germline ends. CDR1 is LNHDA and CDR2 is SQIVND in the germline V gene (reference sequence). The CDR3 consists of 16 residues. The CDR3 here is CASRNREGSANQPQHF. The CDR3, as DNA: TGTGCCAGTAGGAATCGTGAGGGGAGCGCGAATCAGCCCCAGCATTTT.

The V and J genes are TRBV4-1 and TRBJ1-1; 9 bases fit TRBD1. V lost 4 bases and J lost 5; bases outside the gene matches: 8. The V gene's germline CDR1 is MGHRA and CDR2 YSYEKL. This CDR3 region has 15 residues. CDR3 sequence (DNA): TGCGCCAGCAGCCGGGGAGACAGGGGGGAAACTGAAGCTTTCTTT. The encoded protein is CASSRGDRGETEAFF.

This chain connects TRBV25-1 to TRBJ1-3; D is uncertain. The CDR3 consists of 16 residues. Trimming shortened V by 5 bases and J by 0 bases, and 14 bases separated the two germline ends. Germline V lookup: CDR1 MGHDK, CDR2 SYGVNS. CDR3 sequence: CASSNPRTNSGNTIYF. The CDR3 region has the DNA TGTGCCAGCAGTAACCCCAGGACTAACTCTGGAAACACCATATATTTT.

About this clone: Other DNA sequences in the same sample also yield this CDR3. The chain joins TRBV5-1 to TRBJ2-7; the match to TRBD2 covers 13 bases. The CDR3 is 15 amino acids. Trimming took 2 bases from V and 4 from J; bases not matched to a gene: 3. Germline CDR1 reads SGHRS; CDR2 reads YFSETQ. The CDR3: CASSLLAGGSYEQYF. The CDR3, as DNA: TGCGCCAGCAGCTTACTAGCGGGAGGGTCGTACGAGCAGTACTTC.

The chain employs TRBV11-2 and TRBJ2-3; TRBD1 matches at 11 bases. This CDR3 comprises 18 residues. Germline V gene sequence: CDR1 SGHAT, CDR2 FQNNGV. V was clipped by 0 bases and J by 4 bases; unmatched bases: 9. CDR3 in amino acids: CASSLDLSGQGASDTQYF. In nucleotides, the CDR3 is TGTGCCAGCAGCTTAGATCTTAGCGGACAGGGGGCCTCAGATACGCAGTATTTT.

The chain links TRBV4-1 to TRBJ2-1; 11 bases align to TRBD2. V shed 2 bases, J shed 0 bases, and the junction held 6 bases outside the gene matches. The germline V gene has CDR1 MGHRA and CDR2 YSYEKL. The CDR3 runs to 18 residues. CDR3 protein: CASSQSSGGKSSYNEQFF. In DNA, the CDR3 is TGCGCCAGCAGCCAATCTAGCGGGGGGAAGAGCTCCTACAATGAGCAGTTCTTC.

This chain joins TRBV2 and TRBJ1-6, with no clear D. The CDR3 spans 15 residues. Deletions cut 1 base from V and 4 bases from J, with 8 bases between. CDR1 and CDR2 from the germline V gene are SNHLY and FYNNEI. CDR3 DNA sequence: TGTGCCAGCAGTGAAGGGAGCCCATATAATTCACCCCTCCACTTT. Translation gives CASSEGSPYNSPLHF.

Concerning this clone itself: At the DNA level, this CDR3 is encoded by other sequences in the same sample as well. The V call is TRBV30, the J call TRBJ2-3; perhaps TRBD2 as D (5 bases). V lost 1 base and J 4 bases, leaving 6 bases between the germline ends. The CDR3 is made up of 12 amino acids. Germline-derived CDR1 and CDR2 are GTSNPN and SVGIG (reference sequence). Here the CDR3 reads CAWSGGPDTQYF. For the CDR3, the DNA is TGTGCCTGGAGTGGAGGGCCAGATACGCAGTATTTT.

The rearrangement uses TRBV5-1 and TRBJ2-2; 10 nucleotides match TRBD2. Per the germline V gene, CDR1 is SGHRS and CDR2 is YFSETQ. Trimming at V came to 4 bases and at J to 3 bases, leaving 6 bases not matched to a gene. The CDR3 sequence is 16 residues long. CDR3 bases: TGCGCCAGCAGCCCGGGGACTAGCGCTGACACCGGGGAGCTGTTTTTT. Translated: CASSPGTSADTGELFF.

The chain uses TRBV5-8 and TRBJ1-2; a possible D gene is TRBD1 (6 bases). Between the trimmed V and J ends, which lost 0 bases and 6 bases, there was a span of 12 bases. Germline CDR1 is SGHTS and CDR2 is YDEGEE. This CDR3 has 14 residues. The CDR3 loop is CASSLGRGRNGYTF. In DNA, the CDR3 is TGTGCCAGCAGCTTGGGCAGGGGACGGAATGGCTACACCTTC.

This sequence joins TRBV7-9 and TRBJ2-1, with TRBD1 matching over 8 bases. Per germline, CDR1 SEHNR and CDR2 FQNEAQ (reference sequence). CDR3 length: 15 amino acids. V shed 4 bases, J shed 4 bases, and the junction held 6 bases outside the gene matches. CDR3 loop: CASSSRDRFYNEQFF. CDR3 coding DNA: TGTGCCAGCAGCTCCCGGGACAGGTTTTACAATGAGCAGTTCTTC. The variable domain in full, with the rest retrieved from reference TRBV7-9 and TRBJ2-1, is DTGVSQNPRHKITKRGQNVTFRCDPISEHNRLYWYRQTLGQGPEFLTYFQNEAQLEKSRLLSDRFSAERPKGSFSTLEIQRTEQGDSAMYLCASSSRDRFYNEQFFGPGTRLTVL.

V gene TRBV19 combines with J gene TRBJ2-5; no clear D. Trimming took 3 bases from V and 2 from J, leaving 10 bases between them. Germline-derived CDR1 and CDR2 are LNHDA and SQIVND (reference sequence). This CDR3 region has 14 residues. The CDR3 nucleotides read TGTGCCAGTAGTATGGAAAGGGCGCAAGAGACCCAGTACTTC. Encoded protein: CASSMERAQETQYF.